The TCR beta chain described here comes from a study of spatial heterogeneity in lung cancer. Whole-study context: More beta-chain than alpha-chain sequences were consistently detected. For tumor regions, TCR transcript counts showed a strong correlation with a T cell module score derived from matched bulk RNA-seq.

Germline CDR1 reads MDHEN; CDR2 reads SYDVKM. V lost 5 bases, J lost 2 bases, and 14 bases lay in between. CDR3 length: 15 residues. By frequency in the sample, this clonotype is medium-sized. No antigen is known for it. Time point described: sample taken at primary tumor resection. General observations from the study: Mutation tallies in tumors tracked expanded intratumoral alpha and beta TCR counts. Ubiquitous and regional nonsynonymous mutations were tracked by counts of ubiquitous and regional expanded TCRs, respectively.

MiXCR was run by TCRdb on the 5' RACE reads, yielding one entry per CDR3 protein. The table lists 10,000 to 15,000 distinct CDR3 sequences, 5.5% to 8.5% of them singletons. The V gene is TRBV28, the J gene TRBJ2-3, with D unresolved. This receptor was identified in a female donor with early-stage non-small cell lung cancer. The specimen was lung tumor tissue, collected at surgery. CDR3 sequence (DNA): TGTGCCAGCAGTCTCCGAGGTATGGTCACAGATACGCAGTATTTT. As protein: CASSLRGMVTDTQYF.